A single sample gave rise to the 30 T cell receptor beta chains below, sequenced in a study of T cell responses to AZD1222 COVID-19 vaccine. TCRdb's copy holds only in-frame clones and misses some; the assay was immunoSEQ multiplex PCR. The sample holds fewer than 85,000 clones, about 83% seen once. Source: peripheral blood, taken 28 days after the second AZD1222 dose. The receptors originated from an adult who received the AZD1222 COVID-19 vaccine.

The chain employs TRBV29-1 and TRBJ2-5; 7 nucleotides line up with TRBD1. CDR3 size: 12 residues. V was pared by 7 bases and J by 5 bases, with 7 bases of the junction left unmatched. Germline V gene lookup returns CDR1 SQVTM and CDR2 ANQGSEA. The CDR3, as DNA: TGCAGCGGGAAGACAGGGATTGAGACCCAGTACTTC. This encodes CSGKTGIETQYF.

The CDR3 loop is CASWSIAGGINEQFF. As DNA, the CDR3 is TGTGCCAGCTGGAGTATAGCGGGAGGAATAAATGAGCAGTTCTTC. The chain carries TRBV28 and TRBJ2-1; 10 nucleotides match TRBD2. The junction had 11 bases not matched to a gene; V was cut back by 8 bases and J by 7 bases. Per the germline V gene, CDR1 is MDHEN and CDR2 is SYDVKM. The CDR3 totals 15 residues.

Comments on this clone: A read error may account for a junction end that differs from germline. The chain has TRBV15 and TRBJ1-3; D ambiguous. This CDR3 has 12 residues. CDR1 and CDR2 from the germline V gene are LNHNV and YYDKDF (reference sequence). The CDR3 region has the DNA TGTGCCACCAGCAGTGGCCAGGTTCGGATGAATTTT. Translation: CATSSGQVRMNF.

V usage is TRBV5-4 and J usage is TRBJ2-6, with 7 bases fitting TRBD1. Germline CDR1 is SGHNT and CDR2 is YYREEE (reference sequence). Unmatched junction bases numbered 4, after V lost 4 bases and J lost 3 bases. The CDR3 runs 15 residues. The CDR3 here is CASSRGGNGANVLTF. The CDR3 region has the DNA TGTGCCAGCAGCCGAGGGGGCAATGGGGCCAACGTCCTGACTTTC.

This chain links TRBV5-4 with TRBJ2-5; D remains ambiguous. Trimming took 3 bases from V and 3 from J, leaving 15 bases between them. Germline CDR1 and CDR2: SGHNT and YYREEE (reference sequence). The CDR3 spans 15 residues. The CDR3 spells CASSSSRNREETQYF. The CDR3 bases are TGTGCCAGCAGCTCAAGTCGGAACCGGGAAGAGACCCAGTACTTC.

The V gene is TRBV29-1, the J gene TRBJ1-4; tentative D call: TRBD1 (6 bases). Between the trimmed V and J ends, which lost 5 bases and 0 bases, there was a span of 22 bases. Germline V lookup: CDR1 SQVTM, CDR2 ANQGSEA. This CDR3 is built from 18 residues. The chain's CDR3 is CSVTGLRQEDATNEKLFF. The CDR3 DNA is TGCAGCGTTACAGGCCTACGACAGGAAGATGCAACTAATGAAAAACTGTTTTTT.

Worth noting for this clone: At the DNA level, this CDR3 is encoded by other sequences in the same sample as well. The gene calls are TRBV7-3 and TRBJ2-1; perhaps D is TRBD1 or TRBD2 (8 bases each). Germline values: CDR1 SGHTA, CDR2 FQGTGA. V was clipped by 1 base and J by 6 bases, with 28 bases between them. CDR3 length equals 20 residues. CDR3 sequence (DNA): TGTGCCAGCAGCTTAAGGCAGGGGGCGAGGGGTAGCGGGGCGTTCAATGAGCAGTTCTTC. This translates into CASSLRQGARGSGAFNEQFF.

The chain is built from TRBV4-3 and TRBJ1-3, with D unclear. Deletions cut 0 bases from V and 9 bases from J, with 9 bases between. Germline V gene sequence: CDR1 LGHNA, CDR2 YSLEER. The CDR3 runs to 13 residues. The CDR3, as DNA: TGCGCCAGCAGCCAAGAAGGCCGGGGCACCATATATTTT. Translated, it gives CASSQEGRGTIYF.

This clone was recorded many times. Other DNA sequences within the sample encode an identical CDR3. The rearrangement uses TRBV30 and TRBJ2-1, with TRBD2 matching 13 bases. V gave up 3 bases and J gave up 4 bases; unmatched junction bases: 3. CDR1 and CDR2 (germline): GTSNPN, SVGIG (reference sequence). The CDR3 is made up of 15 amino acids. CDR3 amino acids: CAWSRTSGRYNEQFF. The CDR3 region has the DNA TGTGCCTGGAGCCGGACTAGCGGGAGATACAATGAGCAGTTCTTC. Full variable domain (outside the CDR3, taken from reference TRBV30 and TRBJ2-1): SQTIHQWPATLVQPVGSPLSLECTVEGTSNPNLYWYRQAAGRGLQLLFYSVGIGQISSEVPQNLSASRPQDRQFILSSKKLLLSDSGFYLCAWSRTSGRYNEQFFGPGTRLTVL.

The CDR3 is CASSLVGTSTEAFF. Here the CDR3 DNA reads TGTGCCAGCAGCTTAGTAGGGACATCCACTGAAGCTTTCTTT. The V and J genes are TRBV7-2 and TRBJ1-1; tentative D call: TRBD1 (6 bases). The CDR3 extends over 14 amino acids. The V end lost 1 base, the J end lost 4 bases, and 10 bases lay between the germline ends. In germline, CDR1 is SGHTA, CDR2 FQGNSA.

The chain recombines TRBV28 with TRBJ1-4; TRBD1 aligns across 7 bases. Germline V CDR1 and CDR2: MDHEN, SYDVKM. The CDR3 has 14 amino acids. V trimming: 3 bases; J trimming: 3 bases; junction bases outside the gene matches: 1. The CDR3 DNA sequence: TGTGCCAGCAGTTTTGGGACAGCTAATGAAAAACTGTTTTTT. This codes for CASSFGTANEKLFF. The variable domain in full, completed from reference TRBV28 and TRBJ1-4, reads DVKVTQSSRYLVKRTGEKVFLECVQDMDHENMFWYRQDPGLGLRLIYFSYDVKMKEKGDIPEGYSVSREKKERFSLILESASTNQTSMYLCASSFGTANEKLFFGSGTQLSVL.

The V call is TRBV7-8, the J call TRBJ2-7; D is possibly TRBD1 (6 bases). This CDR3 has 14 amino acids. Trimming left V 5 bases short and J 4 bases short, with 15 bases between. Germline CDR1 and CDR2: SGHVS and FQNEAQ. CDR3 nucleotides: TGTGCCAGCAGCCAAACAGGGACCCCATACGAGCAGTACTTC. This sequence encodes CASSQTGTPYEQYF.

This clone has just a few counts. The V and J genes are TRBV6-1 and TRBJ2-1; D call uncertain. The CDR3 is made up of 16 amino acids. The germline V gene has CDR1 MNHNS and CDR2 SASEGT. Trimming removed 2 bases at V and 0 bases at J, with 11 bases between. The CDR3 coding sequence is TGTGCCAGCAGTGAACTGGGTCCGAGCTCCTACAATGAGCAGTTCTTC. It yields the protein CASSELGPSSYNEQFF.

The genes are TRBV6-6 and TRBJ1-5, with D tentatively TRBD1 (5 bases). CDR3 length: 14 amino acids. V lost 7 bases to trimming and J lost 1 base, with 11 bases between them. CDR1 and CDR2 (germline): MNHNY, SVGAGI (reference sequence). CDR3 DNA sequence: TGTGCCAGCAATAGGGGTAGGAGCAATCAGCCCCAGCATTTT. It specifies CASNRGRSNQPQHF.

The chain links TRBV28 to TRBJ2-2, with D perhaps TRBD2 (5 bases). This CDR3 comprises 15 residues. CDR1 is MDHEN, CDR2 SYDVKM, per germline. V dropped 2 bases and J dropped 4 bases, with 11 bases sitting between them. CDR3 nucleotides: TGTGCCAGCAGTTTAAGGCTAGCCCGCACCGGGGAGCTGTTTTTT. Encoded protein: CASSLRLARTGELFF.

The chain links TRBV6-2 or TRBV6-3 to TRBJ2-5; TRBD1 matches at 8 bases. The V and J ends lost 0 bases and 1 base, in that order; junction bases with no gene match: 4. The CDR3 extends over 16 amino acids. Germline loops: CDR1 MNHEY, CDR2 SVGEGT. The chain's CDR3 is CASSYSGQGLQETQYF. The CDR3 DNA reads as TGTGCCAGCAGTTACTCAGGACAGGGTCTCCAAGAGACCCAGTACTTC.

V and J are TRBV6-5 and TRBJ2-2, with D perhaps matching TRBD1 (6 bases). Germline lookup yields CDR1 MNHEY and CDR2 SVGAGI. V was trimmed by 6 bases and J by 7 bases, leaving 12 bases between them. The CDR3 is made up of 13 amino acids. CDR3: CASSPQGVGELFF. CDR3 bases: TGTGCCAGCAGCCCACAGGGTGTCGGGGAGCTGTTTTTT.

The chain uses TRBV9 and TRBJ1-2; no reliable D call. The CDR3 runs to 13 residues. Deletions cut 1 base from V and 2 bases from J, with 6 bases between. CDR1 is SGDLS and CDR2 is YYNGEE in the germline V gene. CDR3: CASSVSVNYGYTF. CDR3 DNA: TGTGCCAGCAGCGTATCCGTAAACTATGGCTACACCTTC. The full variable domain, its missing parts supplied by reference TRBV9 and TRBJ1-2, is DSGVTQTPKHLITATGQRVTLRCSPRSGDLSVYWYQQSLDQGLQFLIQYYNGEERAKGNILERFSAQQFPDLHSELNLSSLELGDSALYFCASSVSVNYGYTFGSGTRLTVV.

The rearrangement links TRBV29-1 to TRBJ1-1; no definite D call. The CDR3 spans 13 residues. Trimming left V 8 bases short and J 0 bases short, with 13 bases between. Germline V gives CDR1 SQVTM, CDR2 ANQGSEA. The CDR3 loop is CSPVGRLNTEAFF. CDR3 DNA sequence: TGCAGCCCCGTCGGGCGGTTGAACACTGAAGCTTTCTTT.

The genes are TRBV11-3 and TRBJ2-1; D unclear. The CDR3 is 13 residues long. With 5 bases removed from V and 9 bases from J, the gap between germline ends came to 14 bases. Per germline, CDR1 SGHNT and CDR2 YENEEA. For the CDR3, the DNA is TGTGCCAGCAGCCCGGTGGGATTTGGTGAGCAGTTCTTC. It translates to CASSPVGFGEQFF. The full variable domain, in which reference TRBV11-3 and TRBJ2-1 provide the parts outside the CDR3, is EAGVVQSPRYKIIEKKQPVAFWCNPISGHNTLYWYLQNLGQGPELLIRYENEEAVDDSQLPKDRFSAERLKGVDSTLKIQPAELGDSAVYLCASSPVGFGEQFFGPGTRLTVL.

This clone was counted once. The CDR3: CASSLPTGHYGYTF. CDR3 bases: TGTGCCAGCAGCTTGCCGACAGGCCATTATGGCTACACCTTC. The chain uses TRBV5-5 and TRBJ1-2; TRBD1 might be the D (6 bases). Looked up from germline, CDR1 is SGHKS and CDR2 is YYEKEE (reference sequence). The CDR3 extends over 14 amino acids. Between the trimmed V and J ends, which lost 1 base and 5 bases, there was a span of 12 bases.

Only one count was recorded for this clone. The chain has TRBV18 and TRBJ2-7, with 7 bases lining up with TRBD1. The CDR3 consists of 14 residues. Germline V CDR1 and CDR2: KGHSH, LQKENI. V trimming: 2 bases; J trimming: 6 bases; junction bases outside the gene matches: 7. The CDR3 nucleotides are TGTGCCAGCTCACCAGCGACAGGGAGTGGCGAGCAGTACTTC. Its translation: CASSPATGSGEQYF.

The rearrangement links TRBV6-5 to TRBJ2-5; no firm D call. The CDR3 spans 13 residues. In germline, CDR1 is MNHEY, CDR2 SVGAGI. V lost 6 bases to trimming and J lost 2 bases, with 10 bases between them. DNA of the CDR3: TGTGCCAGCAGCCGGCTAAAGCAAGAGACCCAGTACTTC. Translated: CASSRLKQETQYF.

This clone has only a few counts. The gene calls are TRBV6-2 or TRBV6-3 and TRBJ1-5; tentatively, D is TRBD1 (5 bases). CDR1 and CDR2 from the germline V gene are MNHEY and SVGEGT. The V gene lost 2 bases and the J gene lost 11 bases, with 22 bases spanning the gap. CDR3 length: 16 amino acids. In nucleotides, the CDR3 is TGTGCCAGCAGTTACCCTTCCCGACGGGCCGGGGGAGCCCAGCATTTT. Translation: CASSYPSRRAGGAQHF.

CDR3 coding DNA: TGTGCCTGGAGTGGCTGGAGGGCCTCCGCCTACGAGCAGTACTTC. Its translation is CAWSGWRASAYEQYF. This chain links TRBV30 with TRBJ2-7; D is possibly TRBD2 (6 bases). V was trimmed by 1 base and J by 2 bases, leaving 15 bases between them. This CDR3 spans 15 amino acids. The germline V gene encodes CDR1 GTSNPN and CDR2 SVGIG (reference sequence). The variable domain in full, completed from reference TRBV30 and TRBJ2-7, reads SQTIHQWPATLVQPVGSPLSLECTVEGTSNPNLYWYRQAAGRGLQLLFYSVGIGQISSEVPQNLSASRPQDRQFILSSKKLLLSDSGFYLCAWSGWRASAYEQYFGPGTRLTVT.

The table lists this clone with a few counts. The genes are TRBV19 and TRBJ1-2, with D possibly being TRBD1 (5 bases). Trimming took off 6 bases at V and 3 bases at J, with 23 bases between the two ends. The CDR3 length is 17 residues. The germline gives CDR1 LNHDA, CDR2 SQIVND (reference sequence). In nucleotides, the CDR3 is TGTGCCAGTAGCTCAACCACTTGGGACGTGGGGCACTATGGCTACACCTTC. Its translation is CASSSTTWDVGHYGYTF.

This clone was observed a few times. This chain links TRBV2 with TRBJ1-2; 8 positions match TRBD1. CDR3 length: 14 amino acids. In germline, CDR1 is SNHLY, CDR2 FYNNEI. The trim removed 6 bases at V and 5 bases at J, leaving 8 bases unmatched. CDR3 loop: CASSVQGARYGYTF. DNA for the CDR3: TGTGCCAGCAGCGTTCAGGGGGCGAGATATGGCTACACCTTC. Using reference TRBV2 and TRBJ1-2 for the parts outside the CDR3, the full variable domain is EPEVTQTPSHQVTQMGQEVILRCVPISNHLYFYWYRQILGQKVEFLVSFYNNEISEKSEIFDDQFSVERPDGSNFTLKIRSTKLEDSAMYFCASSVQGARYGYTFGSGTRLTVV.

The CDR3: CASSLSRGEAAGELFF. DNA for the CDR3: TGTGCCAGCAGCTTATCCCGGGGGGAAGCTGCCGGGGAGCTGTTTTTT. The gene calls are TRBV11-1 and TRBJ2-2; 7 bases agree with TRBD2. Germline V gives CDR1 SGHAT, CDR2 FQDESV (reference sequence). CDR3 length: 16 amino acids. J lost 6 bases, V lost 2 bases, and 9 bases had no gene match.

This clone was recorded only once. This rearrangement joins TRBV4-3 to TRBJ1-4; possible D gene TRBD1, 6 bases. Deletions cut 0 bases from V and 1 base from J, with 12 bases between. The CDR3 has 17 residues. In germline, CDR1 is LGHNA, CDR2 YSLEER. The CDR3 DNA sequence: TGCGCCAGCAGCCAAGATTGGGGGCCAGTAACTAATGAAAAACTGTTTTTT. Translation: CASSQDWGPVTNEKLFF.

The chain combines TRBV6-5 with TRBJ1-2; no clear D gene. CDR1 MNHEY and CDR2 SVGAGI come from the germline V gene. The CDR3 contains 16 residues. Trimming took 2 bases from V and 2 from J, leaving 15 bases between them. CDR3 in DNA: TGTGCCAGCAGTTACCAACCCCTAAAATACAACTATGGCTACACCTTC. It specifies CASSYQPLKYNYGYTF.